These T cell receptor beta chains were read from a single sample in a study of blood T cell repertoires in COVID-19. Profiled with immunoSEQ multiplex PCR; TCRdb holds only in-frame clones, not every one. The data contain about 250,000 clones, roughly 85% of them singletons. Specimen: peripheral blood. These receptors all stem from a man between 18 and 35 years old with active or convalescent COVID-19. Each CDR3 is given with its conserved first and last residue. D genes are given only for firm matches. Where a row states a size, it is once, few, many or the class of an expanded clone; other rows omit it.

clone size	V gene	J gene	D gene	CDR3 protein	CDR3 DNA
.	TRBV29-1	TRBJ2-2	.	CSVVQGGTGELFF	TGCAGCGTCGTACAGGGCGGCACCGGGGAGCTGTTTTTT
once	TRBV4-3	TRBJ2-5	.	CASSLTRRGRLKTQYF	TGCGCCAGCAGCCTTACGCGGCGGGGAAGGCTCAAGACCCAGTACTTC
.	TRBV27	TRBJ1-6	TRBD1	CASSLTGTDSPLHF	TGTGCCAGCAGTTTAACAGGGACAGACTCACCCCTCCACTTT
.	TRBV5-1	TRBJ1-4	TRBD1	CASSFDRGGTNEKLFF	TGCGCCAGCAGCTTCGACAGGGGGGGAACTAATGAAAAACTGTTTTTT
once	TRBV27	TRBJ1-6	TRBD1	CASSSAPGTGHSPLHF	TGTGCCAGCAGTTCGGCACCCGGGACAGGGCATTCACCCCTCCACTTT
.	TRBV6-5	TRBJ2-4	.	CASRNPTVSENIQYF	TGTGCCAGCAGGAACCCGACAGTATCCGAAAACATTCAGTACTTC
.	TRBV9	TRBJ2-7	TRBD2	CASSHGTSGLSYEQYF	TGTGCCAGCAGCCACGGGACTAGCGGGCTCTCCTACGAGCAGTACTTC
.	TRBV19	TRBJ1-1	TRBD1	CASRTGAMNTEAFF	TGTGCCAGTAGAACAGGGGCAATGAACACTGAAGCTTTCTTT
.	TRBV13	TRBJ1-4	.	CASSFGRGATNEKLFF	TGTGCCAGCAGCTTTGGGCGGGGAGCAACTAATGAAAAACTGTTTTTT
.	TRBV7-8	TRBJ2-7	TRBD2	CASSLASASGSYEQYF	TGTGCCAGCAGCTTAGCGAGCGCTAGCGGGAGCTACGAGCAGTACTTC
.	TRBV2	TRBJ2-2	.	CASSLFRETGELFF	TGTGCCAGCAGCCTCTTCAGGGAAACCGGGGAGCTGTTTTTT
.	TRBV7-9	TRBJ2-7	.	CASSAQGSDEQYF	TGTGCCAGCAGCGCGCAGGGGTCGGACGAGCAGTACTTC
.	TRBV29-1	TRBJ1-1	.	CSVLQGAYEAFF	TGCAGCGTTCTACAGGGAGCTTATGAAGCTTTCTTT
.	TRBV5-1	TRBJ1-2	TRBD1	CASSLALGTGRTNYGYTF	TGCGCCAGCAGCTTGGCCCTCGGGACAGGACGAACTAACTATGGCTACACCTTC
.	TRBV3-1/TRBV3-2	TRBJ1-4	TRBD1	CASSQDQGGGNEKLFF	TGTGCCAGCAGCCAAGATCAAGGGGGCGGTAATGAAAAACTGTTTTTT
.	TRBV19	TRBJ1-5	TRBD1	CASSPSGTGVDYSNQPQHF	TGTGCCAGTAGTCCCTCCGGGACAGGCGTCGATTATAGCAATCAGCCCCAGCATTTT
.	TRBV2	TRBJ2-5	.	CASSQGLGAGRETQYF	TGTGCCAGCAGTCAAGGGCTGGGGGCCGGGCGGGAGACCCAGTACTTC
.	TRBV4-2	TRBJ1-3	.	CASSQVSAGRISGNTIYF	TGTGCCAGCAGCCAAGTCTCGGCGGGCCGGATCTCTGGAAACACCATATATTTT
.	TRBV19	TRBJ2-5	TRBD1	CASSRTGRETQYF	TGTGCCAGTAGTAGGACAGGGAGAGAGACCCAGTACTTC
.	TRBV6-5	TRBJ1-5	.	CASGTANQPQHF	TGTGCCAGCGGAACAGCCAATCAGCCCCAGCATTTT
.	TRBV5-1	TRBJ1-1	TRBD1	CASSLASGQGTEAFF	TGCGCCAGCAGCTTGGCTAGTGGACAGGGCACTGAAGCTTTCTTT
.	TRBV19	TRBJ1-5	.	CASSADTLEHF	TGTGCCAGTAGTGCTGACACACTAGAGCATTTT
many	TRBV24-1	TRBJ2-7	.	CATSGVQGDVGEQYF	TGTGCCACCAGTGGAGTACAGGGTGACGTGGGGGAGCAGTACTTC
.	TRBV5-6	TRBJ2-3	.	CASSLQRRTDTQYF	TGTGCCAGCAGCCTGCAGCGGAGGACAGATACGCAGTATTTT
.	TRBV11-2	TRBJ1-1	.	CASSPGNTEAFF	TGTGCCAGCAGCCCCGGGAACACTGAAGCTTTCTTT
few	TRBV19	TRBJ1-5	TRBD1	CASGVGGDRGQPQHF	TGTGCCAGTGGGGTTGGTGGGGACAGAGGTCAGCCCCAGCATTTT
.	TRBV7-8	TRBJ1-2	TRBD1	CASSSYGQGGSYTF	TGTGCCAGCAGCTCCTACGGACAGGGGGGTAGCTACACCTTC
.	TRBV15	TRBJ1-4	TRBD1	CATSRRGQGDEKLFF	TGTGCCACCAGCAGAAGGGGACAGGGGGATGAAAAACTGTTTTTT
.	TRBV19	TRBJ1-1	.	CASSTQPGSSATEAFF	TGTGCCAGTAGTACACAGCCAGGGTCTAGTGCCACTGAAGCTTTCTTT
.	TRBV19	TRBJ2-7	TRBD1	CASRTGGLGEQYF	TGTGCCAGTAGGACAGGGGGCCTCGGCGAGCAGTACTTC
once	TRBV11-2	TRBJ1-2	TRBD1	CASRNLGTGVGGGYTF	TGTGCCAGCAGGAACCTCGGGACAGGGGTAGGAGGTGGCTACACCTTC
few	TRBV11-2	TRBJ2-3	.	CASSLGANRGTDTQYF	TGTGCCAGCAGCTTGGGAGCAAATCGCGGCACAGATACGCAGTATTTT
.	TRBV6-5	TRBJ1-1	TRBD1	CAAGALTGLSAEAFF	TGTGCCGCTGGGGCGTTGACAGGGTTGAGTGCTGAAGCTTTCTTT
.	TRBV3-1/TRBV3-2	TRBJ1-2	.	CASSHSPGNGYTF	TGTGCCAGCAGCCATTCACCAGGGAATGGCTACACCTTC
.	TRBV3-1/TRBV3-2	TRBJ1-4	TRBD1	CASSTGAFNEKLFF	TGTGCCAGCAGTACAGGGGCCTTTAATGAAAAACTGTTTTTT
once	TRBV18	TRBJ1-2	.	CASSPLDRANYGYTF	TGTGCCAGCTCACCACTGGACAGAGCTAACTATGGCTACACCTTC
.	TRBV28	TRBJ1-5	.	CASSLPVWRQGVQPQHF	TGTGCCAGCAGTTTACCGGTTTGGCGGCAGGGCGTGCAGCCCCAGCATTTT
.	TRBV7-9	TRBJ1-5	.	CASSFGRGNQPQHF	TGTGCCAGCAGCTTTGGACGGGGAAATCAGCCCCAGCATTTT
.	TRBV7-2	TRBJ1-2	TRBD1	CASSLGPTGTDGYTF	TGTGCCAGCAGCTTAGGACCGACAGGGACGGATGGCTACACCTTC
.	TRBV28	TRBJ1-1	.	CASSFAGNTEAFF	TGTGCCAGCAGTTTTGCGGGAAACACTGAAGCTTTCTTT
.	TRBV7-2	TRBJ1-4	TRBD1	CASSSDRGNEKLFF	TGTGCCAGCAGCTCGGACAGGGGGAATGAAAAACTGTTTTTT
once	TRBV2	TRBJ1-1	.	CASSEVSGDPTEAFF	TGTGCCAGCAGTGAAGTTTCAGGGGACCCCACTGAAGCTTTCTTT
.	TRBV2	TRBJ2-3	.	CASRTYTDTQYF	TGTGCCAGCAGAACCTACACAGATACGCAGTATTTT
once	TRBV7-2	TRBJ2-5	.	CASTFLQVAETQYF	TGTGCCAGCACCTTCTTGCAGGTGGCAGAGACCCAGTACTTC
.	TRBV5-4	TRBJ1-2	TRBD1	CASSGPRTGGRGYTF	TGTGCCAGCAGCGGACCCAGGACAGGGGGTAGGGGCTACACCTTC
few	TRBV7-3	TRBJ2-3	TRBD1	CASSGQGPDTQYF	TGTGCCAGCAGCGGACAGGGACCAGATACGCAGTATTTT
.	TRBV6-5	TRBJ2-1	.	CASTSSEIYVEQFF	TGTGCCAGCACCTCGTCAGAAATATACGTTGAGCAGTTCTTC
.	TRBV19	TRBJ1-1	.	CASSIFRDREAFF	TGTGCCAGTAGTATCTTCCGAGATCGTGAAGCTTTCTTT
.	TRBV4-1	TRBJ2-7	TRBD1	CASSQEGVGTGLTEQYF	TGCGCCAGCAGCCAAGAAGGCGTCGGGACAGGTCTTACCGAGCAGTACTTC
.	TRBV14	TRBJ1-1	.	CASSHIIQGLSTEAFF	TGTGCCAGCAGCCATATAATACAGGGTCTGAGCACTGAAGCTTTCTTT
.	TRBV2	TRBJ2-7	.	CASSEYGAGTHF	TGTGCCAGCAGTGAATATGGTGCGGGGACGCACTTC
.	TRBV7-8	TRBJ2-5	TRBD2	CASSLVTSGRETQYF	TGTGCCAGCAGCTTAGTTACTAGCGGACGAGAGACCCAGTACTTC
.	TRBV28	TRBJ2-7	TRBD1	CASSVGQGVNEQYF	TGTGCCAGCAGTGTGGGACAGGGCGTCAACGAGCAGTACTTC
.	TRBV19	TRBJ2-3	.	CASSTTGTTDTQYF	TGTGCCAGTAGCACCACAGGGACCACAGATACGCAGTATTTT